This TCR beta chain came from a study of blood T cell repertoires in COVID-19. The wider study: COVID-19 samples collected from the United States, Italy and Spain covered acute and convalescent phases. Nucleic acid was either cDNA or gDNA, and it came from T cells, B-cell-depleted T cells, or PBMCs.

This CDR3 spans 13 amino acids. Germline lookup yields CDR1 SQVTM and CDR2 ANQGSEA. The V and J ends lost 4 bases and 3 bases, in that order; junction bases with no gene match: 5. Seattle cases were enrolled at active infection and followed longitudinally. Original processing methods: Reference gene primer amplification gave nucleated cell count estimates. Libraries were prepared by immunoSEQ multiplex PCR; TCRdb keeps only in-frame clonotypes and omits some of them. V and J calls and clone size come straight from that table; D and trimming were deduced from the DNA. The profile shows some 46,000 clones, around 85% of them singletons.

The clonotype originates from a woman of 80 years or more with COVID-19, enrolled during active disease. The specimen was peripheral blood. This chain links TRBV29-1 with TRBJ1-2; 7 bases line up with TRBD1. The CDR3 loop is CSVVGDRYYGYTF. CDR3 nucleotides: TGCAGCGTTGTAGGGGACAGATACTATGGCTACACCTTC.